This T cell receptor (beta chain) was sequenced during a study of blood T cells in healthy people across ages. Across the whole study: Roughly one uniquely barcoded beta molecule per two T cells was captured. Study results and caveats: As age increased, TCR beta diversity per million T cells fell in a roughly linear fashion.

Then a second PCR, running roughly 6 to 12 cycles, was carried out with a sample-barcoded 5' primer and a J-beta primer mix. Each cDNA molecule carried a tag from a template-switch adaptor that contained 12 random nucleotides. TCRdb reanalysed the 5' RACE reads using MiXCR and keeps one entry per CDR3 protein. Of about 730,000 distinct CDR3 sequences listed, more than 40% were seen once; the top ten hold around a fifth. Germline V gene sequence: CDR1 MNHEY, CDR2 SMNVEV (reference sequence). V lost 4 bases and J 4 bases, leaving 11 bases between the germline ends. The CDR3 is 13 residues long. Concerning this clonotype itself: Its specificity is unknown. A single base separates this from a much larger clone, so it may be a read error.

The sequence derives from a woman aged 60 to 75 in good health. The V gene is TRBV27, the J gene TRBJ2-7; D call uncertain. Sequencing was done on a sample of blood. CDR3 nucleotide sequence: TGTGCCAGCAGTTGTGGGGTCTCGTACGAGCAGTACTTC. This sequence encodes CASSCGVSYEQYF.